This record concerns one T cell receptor (beta chain) sequence. The germline V and J ends were trimmed by 6 bases and 5 bases, with 16 bases remaining between them. This CDR3 contains 14 residues. In germline, CDR1 is DFQATT, CDR2 SNEGSKA (reference sequence). The sample is drawn from a study of spatial heterogeneity in lung cancer. The time point: blood at routine non-recurrence follow-up after resection. TCRs were sequenced from unsorted whole RNA of tumor, nontumor lung or PBMC. TCRdb processed the 5' RACE reads anew with MiXCR; each CDR3 protein has one entry. The sample lists about 52,000 distinct CDR3 sequences; 7.4% were seen once.

Source: PBMCs, taken at follow-up. The receptor was isolated from a female donor with early-stage non-small cell lung cancer. V gene TRBV20-1 combines with J gene TRBJ2-2, with TRBD2 as a possible D gene (5 bases). The CDR3 loop is CSAPAGSGTGELFF. CDR3 nucleotides: TGCAGTGCCCCAGCCGGTTCGGGAACCGGGGAGCTGTTTTTT.